A single sample is the source of the 19 T cell receptor beta chains below, sequenced in a study of blood T cell repertoires in COVID-19. This table comes from immunoSEQ multiplex PCR, and its TCRdb copy is limited to in-frame clones, with some not included. The repertoire holds 100,000 to 150,000 clones, with around 82% as singletons. The specimen sequenced was peripheral blood. Source of these receptors: a man younger than 45 with COVID-19, enrolled during active disease.

The CDR3 DNA is TGTGCCTGTGAACCAGGGGGAGTAACAGAGCAGTACTTC. Its protein is CACEPGGVTEQYF. This sequence joins TRBV30 and TRBJ2-7; 7 bases are a match to TRBD1. Losses at the gene ends were 6 bases for V and 7 bases for J; bases not matched to a gene: 12. Germline CDR1 reads GTSNPN; CDR2 reads SVGIG (reference sequence). CDR3 length equals 13 residues.

The chain carries TRBV7-3 and TRBJ1-1, with 9 nucleotides matching TRBD1. CDR3 size: 18 residues. Losses at the gene ends were 1 base for V and 6 bases for J; bases not matched to a gene: 15. Germline V gives CDR1 SGHTA, CDR2 FQGTGA. The CDR3 DNA sequence: TGTGCCAGCAGCTTAAACCCCGCCGGACAGGGGCGGGGGGCTGAAGCTTTCTTT. Protein sequence: CASSLNPAGQGRGAEAFF.

The V call is TRBV11-3, the J call TRBJ2-5; TRBD2 matches at 14 bases. Germline CDR1 SGHNT, CDR2 YENEEA. The V gene end was trimmed by 4 bases and the J gene end by 5 bases; junction bases not matched to a gene: 6. This CDR3 contains 16 residues. Here the CDR3 reads CASSSGTSGRGETQYF. CDR3 in DNA: TGTGCCAGCAGCTCCGGGACTAGCGGGAGAGGGGAGACCCAGTACTTC.

In its sample, this clone was seen a few times. This chain's CDR3 is CASGLSGQGEGYTF. CDR3 nucleotides: TGCGCCAGCGGATTAAGTGGACAGGGCGAGGGCTACACCTTC. The chain employs TRBV5-1 and TRBJ1-2; 8 bases align to TRBD1. Trimming cost V 7 bases and J 8 bases; bases outside gene matches: 13. In germline, CDR1 is SGHRS, CDR2 YFSETQ. This CDR3 has 14 amino acids. Variable domain in full (rest from reference TRBV5-1 and TRBJ1-2): KAGVTQTPRYLIKTRGQQVTLSCSPISGHRSVSWYQQTPGQGLQFLFEYFSETQRNKGNFPGRFSGRQFSNSRSEMNVSTLELGDSALYLCASGLSGQGEGYTFGSGTRLTVV.

The chain has TRBV3-1 (or the pseudogene TRBV3-2) and TRBJ2-7; 11 bases line up with TRBD1. This CDR3 comprises 13 residues. From germline, CDR1 is LGHDT and CDR2 YNNKEL (reference sequence). The CDR3, as DNA: TGTGGCAGGCAGGGGGACAGGGGGTACGAGCAGTACTTC. Protein product: CGRQGDRGYEQYF.

The chain links TRBV5-5 to TRBJ2-5, with 8 bases identical to TRBD1. V lost 3 bases and J lost 7; bases outside the gene matches: 11. CDR1 SGHKS and CDR2 YYEKEE come from the germline V gene (reference sequence). This CDR3 is 15 amino acids long. The CDR3 loop is CASSSRQGAGGTQYF. For the CDR3, the DNA is TGTGCCAGCAGCTCCCGTCAGGGGGCAGGAGGGACCCAGTACTTC.

With regard to this clone: Sequence at one end of the junction differs from germline and may be a read error. The V call is TRBV10-3, the J call TRBJ2-7, with no clear D. The CDR3 extends over 14 amino acids. Germline CDR1 reads ENHRY; CDR2 reads SYGVKD. DNA for the CDR3: TGTGCCATCAGTGACGGTGGTCGCTCCTCCGAGCAGTACTTC. This gives the protein CAISDGGRSSEQYF.

The chain joins TRBV19 to TRBJ1-1, with 7 bases matching TRBD1. CDR1 and CDR2 from the germline V gene are LNHDA and SQIVND (reference sequence). The CDR3 consists of 14 residues. With 3 bases clipped from V and 0 bases from J, the junction kept 1 base outside the gene matches. The DNA for the CDR3 is TGTGCCAGTAGTATCGGGACAGTGAACACTGAAGCTTTCTTT. Amino acids: CASSIGTVNTEAFF.

The genes are TRBV3-1 (or the pseudogene TRBV3-2) and TRBJ1-4, with D maybe TRBD1 (5 bases). This CDR3 comprises 14 residues. V lost 10 bases and J 5 bases, leaving 17 bases between the germline ends. Looked up from germline, CDR1 is LGHDT and CDR2 is YNNKEL (reference sequence). DNA for the CDR3: TGTGCCAATTCGCCCAGGGTACAGAATGAAAAACTGTTTTTT. This translates into CANSPRVQNEKLFF.

This rearrangement joins TRBV19 to TRBJ1-6; 9 nucleotides align to TRBD1. The trim removed 5 bases at V and 9 bases at J, leaving 5 bases unmatched. Germline CDR1 is LNHDA and CDR2 is SQIVND (reference sequence). This CDR3 contains 14 residues. CDR3 residues: CASSVDRGSSPLHF. Written as DNA, the CDR3 is TGTGCCAGTAGTGTGGACAGGGGAAGTTCACCCCTCCACTTT.

The rearrangement uses TRBV6-5 and TRBJ1-5; weak D call: TRBD1 (5 bases). V lost 6 bases and J 2 bases, leaving 11 bases between the germline ends. This CDR3 has 14 amino acids. Looked up from germline, CDR1 is MNHEY and CDR2 is SVGAGI. CDR3 nucleotides: TGTGCCAGCAGCCCAGGGCCGCGCAATCAGCCCCAGCATTTT. This codes for CASSPGPRNQPQHF.

The table lists this clone with a count of one. The genes are TRBV6-5 and TRBJ1-2; TRBD1 matches at 7 bases. Looked up from germline, CDR1 is MNHEY and CDR2 is SVGAGI. Germline trimming cut 6 bases from V and 8 bases from J; bases unmatched to any gene: 9. CDR3 length: 13 amino acids. The DNA of the CDR3 is TGTGCCAGCAGCCAGGGGGGAATCTACGGCTACACCTTC. Amino acid sequence: CASSQGGIYGYTF.

This clone was seen just once. CDR3 nucleotides: TGTGCCAGCAGAGGAGGTTATGGCTACACCTTC. Its protein is CASRGGYGYTF. This chain connects TRBV2 to TRBJ1-2; D uncertain. Germline V lookup: CDR1 SNHLY, CDR2 FYNNEI. Trimming cost V 6 bases and J 5 bases, with 7 bases left between them. The CDR3 has 11 amino acids.

This rearrangement joins TRBV2 to TRBJ1-3, with 9 bases lining up with TRBD1. The V gene's germline CDR1 is SNHLY and CDR2 FYNNEI. V lost 5 bases, J lost 2 bases, and 7 bases stayed unmatched. The CDR3 totals 16 residues. CDR3 residues: CASSLPTGGTGNTIYF. DNA for the CDR3: TGTGCCAGCAGTTTGCCGACAGGGGGAACTGGAAACACCATATATTTT.

This chain links TRBV12-3 or TRBV12-4 with TRBJ2-1; D is uncertain. This CDR3 region has 12 residues. The ends were cut back, 4 bases at V and 6 bases at J, with 7 bases in the middle. The CDR3 loop is CASSSRSNEQFF. CDR3 DNA sequence: TGTGCCAGCAGTTCGAGATCCAATGAGCAGTTCTTC.

J is TRBJ1-1 and V is TRBV6-7; the match to TRBD1 covers 8 bases. Being an ORF, TRBV6-7 has a function that is uncertain. V lost 2 bases to trimming and J lost 5 bases; unmatched junction nucleotides: 7. The CDR3 totals 15 residues. CDR3 in amino acids: CASSYLQGGWTEAFF. CDR3 nucleotides: TGTGCCAGCAGTTACCTACAGGGGGGATGGACTGAAGCTTTCTTT.

The chain uses TRBV30 and TRBJ1-2; 11 bases agree with TRBD1. Trimming took 5 bases from V and 3 from J; bases not matched to a gene: 8. The CDR3 runs 15 residues. CDR1 and CDR2 (germline): GTSNPN, SVGIG (reference sequence). The CDR3 sequence: CAWGDRGSWYYGYTF. The CDR3 bases are TGTGCCTGGGGGGACAGGGGGTCCTGGTACTATGGCTACACCTTC.

The gene calls are TRBV11-3 and TRBJ2-5; possibly TRBD2 for D (5 bases). The germline CDR1 and CDR2 sequences are SGHNT and YENEEA. V was pared by 5 bases and J by 4 bases, with 17 bases between. This CDR3 has 15 residues. CDR3 amino acids: CASSARGGNSETQYF. The CDR3 bases are TGTGCCAGCAGCGCCCGGGGTGGGAACTCAGAGACCCAGTACTTC.

The chain employs TRBV5-1 and TRBJ2-5; D perhaps matches TRBD2 (6 bases). CDR1 and CDR2 (germline): SGHRS, YFSETQ. The length of the CDR3 is 15 residues. V shed 3 bases and J shed 3 bases, with 15 bases lying between them. As DNA, the CDR3 is TGCGCCAGCAGCTGGGATGGAGGGATTGAAGAGACCCAGTACTTC. It translates to CASSWDGGIEETQYF. Supplemented by reference TRBV5-1 and TRBJ2-5, the full variable domain reads KAGVTQTPRYLIKTRGQQVTLSCSPISGHRSVSWYQQTPGQGLQFLFEYFSETQRNKGNFPGRFSGRQFSNSRSEMNVSTLELGDSALYLCASSWDGGIEETQYFGPGTRLLVL.